This T cell receptor (beta chain) originates from a study of brain metastases from non-small cell lung cancer (dated by TCRdb to between 2019 and 2020). Regarding the research as a whole: The study profiled the immune microenvironment of paired resected primary tumors and brain metastases taken from patients with non-small-cell lung cancer. Findings and caveats that apply to the study as a whole: Lower T-cell infiltration was exhibited by brain metastases compared with primary tumors (P < 0.001). Paired brain metastases and primary tumors largely shared TCR repertoires, although T-cell densities in the metastases were sparse. T-cell clones were apparently expanded in 55% to 75% of brain metastases relative to the matched primary tumors.

Receptor amplification or capture employed the immunoSEQ multiplex PCR assay. Alongside a 770-gene immune expression panel, the team sequenced the T-cell receptor beta chain repertoire. TCRdb mirrors the immuneACCESS table, restricted to in-frame sequences. Some clones are absent from its copies; in checked studies, under half trace to an unresolved V gene, and the reason for the others is unknown. Recorded for this sample are approximately 2,700 clones; approximately 80% of them occurred a single time. The ten biggest clones cover about a sixth of the sample. The cohort was made up of almost 40 patients with surgically resected non-small-cell lung cancer, each of whom had both a primary tumor specimen and a brain metastasis specimen. Tumor specimens were archival formalin-fixed, paraffin-embedded tissues. A remark on this clone: Its antigen is not yet known. No much larger clone exists at a distance of one base, and base qualities are not known. This sample includes further DNA sequences coding for the same CDR3.

The germline V gene (reference sequence) specifies PRHDT as CDR1 and FYEKMQ as CDR2. The V and J ends are trimmed by 0 bases and 6 bases, leaving 14 bases between them. From its cysteine to its phenylalanine, the CDR3 spans 15 amino acids. Just CDR3 DNA is preserved here, 45 bases in frame from base 1. Sequencing input: primary lung tumor tissue. Taken with the paper, the label for cell subset or site translates to: primary lung tumor paired with brain metastasis. The V and J genes are TRBV13 and TRBJ1-2; a weak D assignment points to TRBD1 (5 bases agree). The receptor's source is a donor aged 40 or older with non-small cell lung cancer. The CDR3 region reads CASSLGQGAFDGYTF. The DNA is as follows: TGTGCCAGCAGCTTAGGTCAGGGAGCATTCGATGGCTACACCTTC.